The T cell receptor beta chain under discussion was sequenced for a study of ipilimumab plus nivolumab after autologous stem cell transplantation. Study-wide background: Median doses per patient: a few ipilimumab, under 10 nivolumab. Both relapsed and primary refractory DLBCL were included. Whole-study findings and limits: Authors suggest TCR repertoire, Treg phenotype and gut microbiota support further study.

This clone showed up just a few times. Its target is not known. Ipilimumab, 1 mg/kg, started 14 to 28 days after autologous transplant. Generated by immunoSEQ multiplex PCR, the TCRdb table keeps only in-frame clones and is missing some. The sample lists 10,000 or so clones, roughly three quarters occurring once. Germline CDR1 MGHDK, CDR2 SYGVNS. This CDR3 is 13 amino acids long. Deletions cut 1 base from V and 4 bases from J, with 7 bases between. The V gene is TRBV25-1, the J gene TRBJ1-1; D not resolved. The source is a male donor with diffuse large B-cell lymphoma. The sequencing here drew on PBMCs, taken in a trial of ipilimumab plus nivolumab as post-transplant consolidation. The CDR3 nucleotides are TGTGCCAGCAGTGAATCCGGGCGCACTGAAGCTTTCTTT. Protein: CASSESGRTEAFF.